The 8 T cell receptor beta chains presented below share a single source sample, sequenced in a study of regulatory T cells in long-lasting Graves disease. Both iRepertoire HTBI primers and Arm-PCR of CDR3 regions were used to build the TCR beta libraries. In TCRdb, the multiplex PCR reads were re-called with MiXCR into one record per CDR3 protein. The data contain about 440,000 distinct CDR3 sequences, 14% to 15% of them seen just once; the ten biggest clones take up about a sixth. Time point meaning: newly diagnosed GD, antithyroid drugs for less than 3 months. Construction of the TCR library relied on RNA isolated from PBMCs. This sample also belongs to another study, concerning T cells in Graves' hyperthyroidism and ophthalmopathy.

Sequencing was performed on peripheral blood mononuclear cells (PBMCs), taken at new diagnosis, from a patient treated with antithyroid drugs. Receptor source: a woman in her twenties or thirties with Graves disease.

This clonotype was found many times. The chain couples TRBV11-3 to TRBJ2-7; a possible D gene is TRBD1 (6 bases). This CDR3 has 13 residues. The V end lost 10 bases, the J end lost 3 bases, and 16 bases lay between the germline ends. Germline V gene sequence: CDR1 SGHNT, CDR2 YENEEA. DNA for the CDR3: TGTGCCACCCGACCGGAACAGGGCTACGAGCAGTACTTC. Encoded protein: CATRPEQGYEQYF.

This clonotype came up many times. The chain employs TRBV6-1 and TRBJ1-2; D perhaps matches TRBD1 (6 bases). The CDR3 spans 14 residues. V was trimmed by 7 bases and J by 2 bases, leaving 14 bases between them. Germline CDR1 reads MNHNS; CDR2 reads SASEGT. The CDR3 here is CASKTGGANYGYTF. Written as DNA, the CDR3 is TGTGCCAGCAAGACGGGGGGGGCGAACTATGGCTACACCTTC.

In this sample, this clonotype turned up many times. The chain employs TRBV28 and TRBJ2-7; D not certain. In germline, CDR1 is MDHEN, CDR2 SYDVKM. The CDR3 is 15 residues long. Trimming stripped 2 bases from V and 2 bases from J, with 13 bases between. The CDR3: CASSLPGPPAYEQYF. CDR3 coding DNA: TGTGCCAGCAGTTTACCGGGCCCCCCGGCCTACGAGCAGTACTTC. Based on the CDR3 plus reference TRBV28 and TRBJ2-7, the full variable domain is DVKVTQSSRYLVKRTGEKVFLECVQDMDHENMFWYRQDPGLGLRLIYFSYDVKMKEKGDIPEGYSVSREKKERFSLILESASTNQTSMYLCASSLPGPPAYEQYFGPGTRLTVT.

This clonotype occurred many times. The V gene is TRBV20-1, the J gene TRBJ2-1, with 10 bases matching TRBD2. The ends lost 0 bases at V and 3 bases at J; junction bases unmatched: 5. There are 16 residues in the CDR3. The germline CDR1 and CDR2 sequences are DFQATT and SNEGSKA (reference sequence). The CDR3 DNA reads as TGCAGTGCTAGAGATTTTCTAGCGGGAGTCTACAATGAGCAGTTCTTC. Translation: CSARDFLAGVYNEQFF.

This clonotype was counted ten times or more. The chain carries TRBV6-2 or TRBV6-3 and TRBJ1-2; weak D call: TRBD1 (5 bases). CDR1 is MNHEY, CDR2 SVGEGT, per germline. The CDR3 runs 16 residues. Trimming cost V 5 bases and J 0 bases, with 16 bases left between them. CDR3 nucleotide sequence: TGTGCCAGCAGTGAATCGGGGCCGCCTGCTAACTATGGCTACACCTTC. As protein: CASSESGPPANYGYTF.

This clonotype was detected ten times or more. This chain connects TRBV4-2 to TRBJ2-1; 14 bases agree with TRBD2. V trimming: 1 base; J trimming: 9 bases; junction bases outside the gene matches: 8. The CDR3 runs 17 residues. Germline CDR1 is LGHNA and CDR2 is YNFKEQ. The CDR3 here is CASSQAMGTSGSGEQFF. The CDR3 coding sequence is TGTGCCAGCAGCCAAGCGATGGGGACTAGCGGGAGTGGTGAGCAGTTCTTC.

A remark on this clonotype: This sequence may be a read error, since a much larger clone differs from it by one base. The V and J genes are TRBV3-1 and TRBJ2-1; D may be TRBD1 or TRBD2 (5 bases each). V lost 1 base to trimming and J lost 5 bases, with 9 bases between them. Germline-derived CDR1 and CDR2 are LGHDT and YNNKEL (reference sequence). CDR3 size: 14 residues. CDR3 DNA: TGTGCCAGCAGCCAAGGGGACGGGGACAATGAGCAGTTCTTC. It encodes CASSQGDGDNEQFF.

This clonotype was recorded many times. V is TRBV28 and J is TRBJ2-1; TRBD1 aligns across 11 bases. V shed 4 bases and J 8 bases; nucleotides not matched to a gene: 7. Germline V gene sequence: CDR1 MDHEN, CDR2 SYDVKM. The CDR3 contains 15 residues. In DNA form, the CDR3 reads TGTGCCAGCAGTTCTCCGGGACAGGGGGTGGATGAGCAGTTCTTC. It encodes CASSSPGQGVDEQFF.